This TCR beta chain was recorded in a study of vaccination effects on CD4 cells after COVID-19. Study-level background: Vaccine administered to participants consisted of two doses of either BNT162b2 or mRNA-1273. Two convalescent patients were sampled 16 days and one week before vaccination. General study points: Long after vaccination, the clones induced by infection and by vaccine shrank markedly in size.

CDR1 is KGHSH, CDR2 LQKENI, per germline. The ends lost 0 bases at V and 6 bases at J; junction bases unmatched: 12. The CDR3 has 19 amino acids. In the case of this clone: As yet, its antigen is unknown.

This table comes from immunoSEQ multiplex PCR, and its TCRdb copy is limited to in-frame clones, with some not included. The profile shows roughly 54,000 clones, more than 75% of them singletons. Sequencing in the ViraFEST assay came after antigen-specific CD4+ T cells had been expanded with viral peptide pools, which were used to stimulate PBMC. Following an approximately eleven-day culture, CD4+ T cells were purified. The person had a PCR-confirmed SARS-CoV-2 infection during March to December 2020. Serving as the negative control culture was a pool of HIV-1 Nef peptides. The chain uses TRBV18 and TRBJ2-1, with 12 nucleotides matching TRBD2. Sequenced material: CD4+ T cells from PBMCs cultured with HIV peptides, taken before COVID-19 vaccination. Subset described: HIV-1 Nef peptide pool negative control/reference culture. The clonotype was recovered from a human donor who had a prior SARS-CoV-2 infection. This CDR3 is CASSPPNQGLAGRPNEQFF. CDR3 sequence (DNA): TGTGCCAGCTCACCACCGAACCAAGGACTAGCGGGGCGTCCCAATGAGCAGTTCTTC.